The T cell receptor beta chain under discussion was sequenced for a study of blood T cell repertoires in COVID-19 (dated by TCRdb to about 2020). For the study in its entirety: Samples from collaborators originated in the United States, Italy and Spain and spanned both the acute and convalescent phases of COVID-19. The repertoires were released in a freely available public database meant as a resource for research on the immune response to SARS-CoV-2. Where available, HLA class I and class II types were obtained from metadata supplied by the sample provider rather than from assay-based typing. The material from the prospective study consisted of cDNA or gDNA derived from T cells, B-cell-depleted T cells, or PBMCs. Samples were obtained from the ongoing ImmuneRACE study (first 160 participants) and from over 1,000 subjects provided by 6 global collaborators. The dataset comprised deeply sampled blood TCRbeta repertoires from subjects exposed to, actively infected with, or recovered from COVID-19. Sample metadata almost always included a de-identified subject ID, COVID-19 status, age in years and sex. Points the paper makes about the study in general: Clinical and demographic metadata were provided uncurated, with the amount varying by source and participant.

TCRbeta CDR3 regions were amplified from genomic DNA using the immunoSEQ Assay, a bias-controlled multiplex PCR. On the authors' methods: Nucleated cell counts per sample were estimated from amplification of reference gene primers within the assay. Sequence reads were collapsed and filtered to measure the absolute abundance of every unique TCRbeta CDR3 rearrangement. Productive Simpson clonality was computed per sample as the square root of Simpson's diversity index over productive rearrangements. TCRdb re-hosts the immuneACCESS table, in-frame sequences only. Its copies lack some clones; in the studies checked, an unresolved V gene accounts for under half of them, and the cause for the rest is not known. Clonal size and the V and J genes are those of that table, whereas D and trimming came from the DNA. Within this sample are 140,000 or so clones, with approximately 87% of them counted one time only. Together, the top ten hold roughly 8% of the sample.

In the case of this clone: It lacks a known antigen. Base qualities are not provided; no much larger clone lies one nucleotide away.

Reading from cysteine to phenylalanine, the CDR3 counts 14 amino acids. Only the CDR3 region is kept as DNA, spanning 42 bases read in frame from base 1. Sequences LGHDT (CDR1) and YNNKEL (CDR2) are obtained from the germline V gene (reference sequence). V has 2 bases trimmed and J has 5 bases trimmed; junction bases matching no gene number 3. Each collaborating institution followed its own protocols to collect whole blood in K2EDTA tubes. For TCRbeta analysis, collaborators shipped samples in one of three forms: frozen whole blood, isolated PBMCs, or DNA extracted from either of those sample types.

This receptor was identified in a woman between 45 and 60 years old with active or convalescent COVID-19. The sequence links TRBV3-1 (or the pseudogene TRBV3-2) to TRBJ2-1; 7 middle bases align to TRBD1. The sample taken for sequencing was peripheral blood. The CDR3 has the sequence CASSQRDRNNEQFF. The DNA sequence reads TGTGCCAGCAGCCAAAGGGACAGAAACAATGAGCAGTTCTTC.